Sequencing of this TCR beta chain was carried out in a study of shared clonotypes between healthy human individuals. Study-level findings and limits: Among donors, sharing of clonotypes was expected to be affected by sequencing depth. Only blood was sampled, and tissue TCR repertoires likely differ from blood ones.

Each unsorted PBMC replicate got 300 ng genomic DNA, approximately 29,000 genomes. TCRdb's copy holds only in-frame clones and misses some; the assay was immunoSEQ multiplex PCR. The sample has 400,000 to 500,000 clones, 65% to 80% seen once; the top ten hold about 12%. As concerns this clone: No antigen is known for it.

Genomic DNA for unsorted samples was obtained from around 94 million PBMCs. Germline lookup yields CDR1 MNHNY and CDR2 SVGAGI (reference sequence). After removal of 6 bases from V and 2 bases from J, the junction contained 7 bases not matched to a gene. This CDR3 comprises 16 residues. The sample taken for sequencing was PBMCs. The sequence came from a woman aged 40 to 55 in good health. Some clones in this sample may be carry-over from other donors' samples. The chain links TRBV6-6 to TRBJ2-6; TRBD2 aligns across 7 bases. The CDR3 spells CASRKWEGTGANVLTF. CDR3 nucleotides: TGTGCCAGCAGGAAATGGGAGGGGACTGGGGCCAACGTCCTGACTTTC.